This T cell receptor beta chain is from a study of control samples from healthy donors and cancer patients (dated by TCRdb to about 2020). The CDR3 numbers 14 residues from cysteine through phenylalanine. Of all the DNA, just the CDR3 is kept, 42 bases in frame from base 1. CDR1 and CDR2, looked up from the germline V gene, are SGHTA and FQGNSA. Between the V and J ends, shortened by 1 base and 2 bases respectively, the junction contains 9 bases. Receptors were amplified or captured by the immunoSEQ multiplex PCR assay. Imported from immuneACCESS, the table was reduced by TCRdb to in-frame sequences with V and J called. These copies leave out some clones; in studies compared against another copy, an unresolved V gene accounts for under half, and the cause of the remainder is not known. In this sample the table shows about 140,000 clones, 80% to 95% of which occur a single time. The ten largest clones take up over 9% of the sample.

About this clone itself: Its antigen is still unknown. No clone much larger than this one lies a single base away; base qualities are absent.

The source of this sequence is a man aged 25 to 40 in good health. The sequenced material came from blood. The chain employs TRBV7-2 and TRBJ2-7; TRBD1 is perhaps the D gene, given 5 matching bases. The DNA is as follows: TGTGCCAGCAGCTTAGACAGGATAACCTACGAGCAGTACTTC. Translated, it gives CASSLDRITYEQYF.